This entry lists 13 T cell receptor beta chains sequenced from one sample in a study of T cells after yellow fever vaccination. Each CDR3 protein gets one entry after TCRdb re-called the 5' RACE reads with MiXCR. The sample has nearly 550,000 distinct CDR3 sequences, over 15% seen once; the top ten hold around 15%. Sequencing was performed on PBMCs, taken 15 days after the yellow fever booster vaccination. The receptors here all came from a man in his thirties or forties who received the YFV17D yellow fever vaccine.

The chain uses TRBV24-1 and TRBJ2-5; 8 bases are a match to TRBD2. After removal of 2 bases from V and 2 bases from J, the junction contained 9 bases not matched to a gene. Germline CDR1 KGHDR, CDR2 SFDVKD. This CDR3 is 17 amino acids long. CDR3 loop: CATSDWEAGDGQETQYF. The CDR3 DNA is TGTGCCACCAGTGATTGGGAAGCGGGAGACGGGCAAGAGACCCAGTACTTC.

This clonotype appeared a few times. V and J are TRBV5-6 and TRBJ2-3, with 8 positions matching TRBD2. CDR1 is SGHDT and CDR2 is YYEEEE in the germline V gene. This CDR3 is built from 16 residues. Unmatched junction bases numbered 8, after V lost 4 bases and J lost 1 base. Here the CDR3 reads CASSGGGLARTDTQYF. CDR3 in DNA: TGTGCCAGCAGCGGGGGAGGACTAGCCCGCACAGATACGCAGTATTTT.

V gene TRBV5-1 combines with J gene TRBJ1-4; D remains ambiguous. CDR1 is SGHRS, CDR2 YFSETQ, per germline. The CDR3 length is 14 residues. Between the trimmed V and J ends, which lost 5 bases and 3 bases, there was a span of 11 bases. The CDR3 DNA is TGCGCCAGCAGGATTGGGATAGCTAATGAAAAACTGTTTTTT. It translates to CASRIGIANEKLFF. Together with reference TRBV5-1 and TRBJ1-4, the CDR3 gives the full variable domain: KAGVTQTPRYLIKTRGQQVTLSCSPISGHRSVSWYQQTPGQGLQFLFEYFSETQRNKGNFPGRFSGRQFSNSRSEMNVSTLELGDSALYLCASRIGIANEKLFFGSGTQLSVL.

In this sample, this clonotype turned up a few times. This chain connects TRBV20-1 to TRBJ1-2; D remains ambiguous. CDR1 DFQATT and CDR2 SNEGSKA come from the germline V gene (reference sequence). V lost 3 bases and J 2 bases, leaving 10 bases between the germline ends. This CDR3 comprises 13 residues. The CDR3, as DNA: TGCAGTGCTAGCCACACCGACAACTATGGCTACACCTTC. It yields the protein CSASHTDNYGYTF.

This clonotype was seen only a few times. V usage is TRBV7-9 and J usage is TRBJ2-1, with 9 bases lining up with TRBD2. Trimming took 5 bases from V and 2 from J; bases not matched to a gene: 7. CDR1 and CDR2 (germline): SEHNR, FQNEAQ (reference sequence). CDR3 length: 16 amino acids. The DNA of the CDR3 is TGTGCCAGCAGCCAACAGACTAGCGGACCCTACAATGAGCAGTTCTTC. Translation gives CASSQQTSGPYNEQFF.

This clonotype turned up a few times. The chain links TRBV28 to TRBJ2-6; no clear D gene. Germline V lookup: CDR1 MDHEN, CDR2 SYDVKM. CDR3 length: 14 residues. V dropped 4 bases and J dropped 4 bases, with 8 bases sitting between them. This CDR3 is CASSSTRGANVLTF. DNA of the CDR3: TGTGCCAGCAGTTCGACGCGAGGGGCCAACGTCCTGACTTTC. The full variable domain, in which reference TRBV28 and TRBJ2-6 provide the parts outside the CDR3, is DVKVTQSSRYLVKRTGEKVFLECVQDMDHENMFWYRQDPGLGLRLIYFSYDVKMKEKGDIPEGYSVSREKKERFSLILESASTNQTSMYLCASSSTRGANVLTFGAGSRLTVL.

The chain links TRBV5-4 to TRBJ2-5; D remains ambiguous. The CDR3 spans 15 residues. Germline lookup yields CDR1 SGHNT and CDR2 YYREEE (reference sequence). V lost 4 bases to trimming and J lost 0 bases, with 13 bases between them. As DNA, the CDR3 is TGTGCCAGCAGCCTGGAAATGACAAACCAAGAGACCCAGTACTTC. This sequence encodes CASSLEMTNQETQYF.

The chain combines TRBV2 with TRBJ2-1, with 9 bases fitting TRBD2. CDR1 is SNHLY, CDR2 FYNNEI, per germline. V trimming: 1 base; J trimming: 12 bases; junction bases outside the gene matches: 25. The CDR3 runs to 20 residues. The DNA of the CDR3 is TGTGCCAGCAGTGAAGTGAGGGCTAGCGGGACCCCCCACAATTTGTCTGGGCAGTTCTTC. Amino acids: CASSEVRASGTPHNLSGQFF. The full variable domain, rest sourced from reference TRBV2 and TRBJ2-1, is EPEVTQTPSHQVTQMGQEVILRCVPISNHLYFYWYRQILGQKVEFLVSFYNNEISEKSEIFDDQFSVERPDGSNFTLKIRSTKLEDSAMYFCASSEVRASGTPHNLSGQFFGPGTRLTVL.

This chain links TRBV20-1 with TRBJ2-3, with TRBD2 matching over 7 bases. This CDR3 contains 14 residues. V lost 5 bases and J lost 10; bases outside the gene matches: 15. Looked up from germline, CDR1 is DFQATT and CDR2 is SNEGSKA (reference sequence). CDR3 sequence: CSAGKTGLDLSQYF. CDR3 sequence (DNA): TGCAGTGCTGGCAAAACTGGACTAGACCTTTCGCAGTATTTT.

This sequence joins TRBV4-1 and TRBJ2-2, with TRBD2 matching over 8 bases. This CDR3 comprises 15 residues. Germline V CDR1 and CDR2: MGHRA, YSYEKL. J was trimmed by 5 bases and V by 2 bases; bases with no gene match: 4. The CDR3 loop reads CASSQTSGRTGELFF. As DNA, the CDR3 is TGCGCCAGCAGCCAAACCAGCGGGAGAACCGGGGAGCTGTTTTTT.

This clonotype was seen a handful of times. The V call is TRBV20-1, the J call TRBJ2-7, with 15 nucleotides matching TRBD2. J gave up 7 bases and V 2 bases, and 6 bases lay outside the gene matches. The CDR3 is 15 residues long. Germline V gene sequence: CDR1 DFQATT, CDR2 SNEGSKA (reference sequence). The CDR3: CSARNQGLAGGEQYF. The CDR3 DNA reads TGCAGTGCTAGAAACCAGGGACTAGCGGGAGGAGAGCAGTACTTC.

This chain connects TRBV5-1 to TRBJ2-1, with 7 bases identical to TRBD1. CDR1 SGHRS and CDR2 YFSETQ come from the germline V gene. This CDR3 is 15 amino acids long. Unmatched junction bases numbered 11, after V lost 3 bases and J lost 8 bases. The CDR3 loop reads CASSSTGTEGHEQFF. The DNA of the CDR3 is TGCGCCAGCAGCTCAACCGGGACAGAGGGCCATGAGCAGTTCTTC.

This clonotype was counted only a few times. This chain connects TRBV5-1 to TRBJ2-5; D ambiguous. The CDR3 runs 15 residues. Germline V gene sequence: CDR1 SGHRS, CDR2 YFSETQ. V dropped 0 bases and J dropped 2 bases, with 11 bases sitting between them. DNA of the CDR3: TGCGCCAGCAGCTTGGGGGCAGACCCTCAAGAGACCCAGTACTTC. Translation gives CASSLGADPQETQYF.